Presented here are 3 T cell receptor beta chains from one specimen sequenced in a study of T cell repertoires in cytomegalovirus infection. Each CDR3 protein gets one entry after TCRdb re-called the reads with MiXCR. Of about a million distinct CDR3 sequences in the sample, around 31% were seen once. These receptors' targets are unknown. The sample here was cultured CD8+ T cells from PBMCs, taken from culture after CMV antigen stimulation. These receptors came from a human donor in good health (CMV status not recorded). Some clones in this sample may be carry-over from other donors' samples.

The chain employs TRBV19 and TRBJ1-4; D unresolved. The CDR3 length is 15 residues. Germline values: CDR1 LNHDA, CDR2 SQIVND (reference sequence). V was shortened by 7 bases and J by 0 bases, with 12 bases between the two germline ends. Here the CDR3 DNA reads TGTGCCAGTACCCCAACCGGGACAACTAATGAAAAACTGTTTTTT. This gives the protein CASTPTGTTNEKLFF.

The J gene is TRBJ1-1, the V gene TRBV2; D is possibly TRBD1 (6 bases). V dropped 8 bases and J dropped 1 base, with 14 bases sitting between them. Germline assignment: CDR1 SNHLY and CDR2 FYNNEI. The CDR3 is 14 amino acids. The CDR3 reads CASGGGQRNTEAFF. For the CDR3, the DNA is TGTGCCAGCGGCGGCGGACAGCGGAACACTGAAGCTTTCTTT.

V usage is TRBV4-1 and J usage is TRBJ1-5, with 8 nucleotides matching TRBD1. Germline lookup yields CDR1 MGHRA and CDR2 YSYEKL. J lost 3 bases, V lost 0 bases, and 7 bases had no gene match. The CDR3 contains 17 residues. CDR3 nucleotides: TGCGCCAGCAGCCAAGAATGGGGACAGGTAATCAATCAGCCCCAGCATTTT. Amino acid sequence: CASSQEWGQVINQPQHF.